Listed here are 18 T cell receptor beta chains from one sample, sequenced in a study of blood T cell repertoires in COVID-19. Generated by immunoSEQ multiplex PCR, the TCRdb table keeps only in-frame clones and is missing some. The sample contains over 200,000 clones, more than 85% of which appear only once. The sequenced sample was peripheral blood. These TCRs come from a person aged 18 to 29 with COVID-19, enrolled during active disease.

Here the CDR3 DNA reads TGTGCCAGCAGCTTAGAAAGACTGGGCAATGAGCAGTTCTTC. Its translation: CASSLERLGNEQFF. This chain links TRBV7-2 with TRBJ2-1; no reliable D call. The CDR3 is made up of 14 amino acids. V was trimmed by 1 base and J by 6 bases, leaving 10 bases between them. CDR1 and CDR2 from the germline V gene are SGHTA and FQGNSA.

This CDR3 reads CASSQVMRGLYNEQFF. The CDR3 DNA reads TGCGCCAGCAGCCAAGTAATGAGGGGACTCTACAATGAGCAGTTCTTC. The chain employs TRBV4-3 and TRBJ2-1, with D maybe TRBD2 (6 bases). Per germline, CDR1 LGHNA and CDR2 YSLEER. The length of the CDR3 is 16 residues. Trimming pared 1 base from V and 3 bases from J, leaving 13 bases between.

The chain combines TRBV5-1 with TRBJ2-2, with 8 nucleotides matching TRBD2. The CDR3 extends over 15 amino acids. V was pared by 2 bases and J by 5 bases, with 5 bases of the junction left unmatched. In germline, CDR1 is SGHRS, CDR2 YFSETQ. This chain's CDR3 is CASSLSGSFTGELFF. CDR3 nucleotides: TGCGCCAGCAGCTTAAGCGGGAGTTTTACCGGGGAGCTGTTTTTT.

The J gene is TRBJ1-2, the V gene TRBV7-9; TRBD1 agrees at 9 bases. The V gene end was trimmed by 4 bases and the J gene end by 10 bases; junction bases not matched to a gene: 10. The CDR3 loop spans 14 amino acids. Germline V CDR1 and CDR2: SEHNR, FQNEAQ (reference sequence). CDR3: CASSWGQGSSDYTF. The CDR3 coding sequence is TGTGCCAGCAGCTGGGGACAGGGCTCAAGTGACTACACCTTC. Using reference TRBV7-9 and TRBJ1-2 for the parts outside the CDR3, the full variable domain is DTGVSQNPRHKITKRGQNVTFRCDPISEHNRLYWYRQTLGQGPEFLTYFQNEAQLEKSRLLSDRFSAERPKGSFSTLEIQRTEQGDSAMYLCASSWGQGSSDYTFGSGTRLTVV.

V is TRBV5-1 and J is TRBJ1-3; maybe TRBD1 (5 bases). The CDR3 runs 14 residues. The V gene lost 5 bases and the J gene lost 4 bases, with 13 bases spanning the gap. CDR1 SGHRS and CDR2 YFSETQ come from the germline V gene. The DNA for the CDR3 is TGCGCCAGCAGGGAAGACAGTAGGGGAAACACCATATATTTT. Encoded protein: CASREDSRGNTIYF.

This chain joins TRBV19 and TRBJ2-7; D remains ambiguous. V was pared by 5 bases and J by 0 bases, with 14 bases between. The CDR3 runs to 15 residues. CDR1 is LNHDA, CDR2 SQIVND, per germline (reference sequence). CDR3 region: CASSEVALGSYEQYF. The CDR3 DNA reads TGTGCCAGTAGTGAGGTAGCCCTGGGCTCCTACGAGCAGTACTTC.

The chain recombines TRBV6-5 with TRBJ2-1, with 8 positions matching TRBD1. This CDR3 is 12 amino acids long. The V segment lost 11 bases and the J segment 8 bases; nucleotides outside the gene matches: 8. Germline CDR1 reads MNHEY; CDR2 reads SVGAGI. The chain's CDR3 is CACDRGGDEQFF. As DNA, the CDR3 is TGTGCCTGCGACAGGGGAGGTGATGAGCAGTTCTTC.

The chain has TRBV7-6 and TRBJ1-3; D ambiguous. This CDR3 is 14 amino acids long. Germline V gene sequence: CDR1 SGHVS, CDR2 FNYEAQ. Trimming removed 3 bases at V and 1 base at J, with 7 bases between. The CDR3 is CASSFAESGNTIYF. In nucleotides, the CDR3 is TGTGCCAGCAGCTTTGCGGAATCTGGAAACACCATATATTTT.

The chain joins TRBV10-1 to TRBJ2-2; the D gene is possibly TRBD2 (7 bases). The germline V gene encodes CDR1 WNHNN and CDR2 SYGVQD (reference sequence). This CDR3 region has 16 residues. V lost 3 bases and J lost 4, with 15 bases in between. The CDR3 DNA follows: TGCGCCAGCAGTGACCGGGGAGGGGGGCGCACCGGGGAGCTGTTTTTT. Translated, it gives CASSDRGGGRTGELFF.

The chain carries TRBV25-1 and TRBJ2-5; weak D call: TRBD2 (6 bases). V dropped 5 bases and J dropped 2 bases, with 15 bases sitting between them. This CDR3 spans 15 amino acids. Germline-derived CDR1 and CDR2 are MGHDK and SYGVNS. CDR3 sequence (DNA): TGTGCCAGCAGTTCCTCCTCGGGGGTTCAAGAGACCCAGTACTTC. Amino acids: CASSSSSGVQETQYF. Full variable domain (rest looked up from reference TRBV25-1 and TRBJ2-5): EADIYQTPRYLVIGTGKKITLECSQTMGHDKMYWYQQDPGMELHLIHYSYGVNSTEKGDLSSESTVSRIRTEHFPLTLESARPSHTSQYLCASSSSSGVQETQYFGPGTRLLVL.

The chain employs TRBV10-3 and TRBJ2-7; TRBD2 is a possible D gene (6 bases). The CDR3 has 12 amino acids. Germline V gene data show CDR1 as ENHRY and CDR2 as SYGVKD. V was cut by 7 bases and J by 6 bases, with 13 bases left in between. DNA of the CDR3: TGTGCCATCAAAGACAGACTAGGCGAGCAGTACTTC. It translates to CAIKDRLGEQYF.

The genes are TRBV11-2 and TRBJ1-5, with a tentative D call TRBD1 (5 bases). The CDR3 contains 15 residues. Trimming removed 1 base from V and 2 bases from J, with 9 bases in between. Germline CDR1 and CDR2: SGHAT and FQNNGV. The CDR3 here is CASSLVDSGNQPQHF. CDR3 DNA: TGTGCCAGCAGCTTAGTTGACAGTGGCAATCAGCCCCAGCATTTT.

The chain is built from TRBV24-1 and TRBJ1-2; 11 bases line up with TRBD1. The CDR3 contains 16 residues. The V gene's germline CDR1 is KGHDR and CDR2 SFDVKD. V trimming: 4 bases; J trimming: 4 bases; junction bases outside the gene matches: 7. CDR3 sequence (DNA): TGTGCCACCAGTGACAAAGGGACAGGGGGTGGCTATGGCTACACCTTC. Translating gives CATSDKGTGGGYGYTF.

The V gene is TRBV6-2 or TRBV6-3, the J gene TRBJ2-2, with 8 bases aligning to TRBD2. The CDR3 totals 15 residues. V shed 5 bases, J shed 1 base, and the junction held 3 bases outside the gene matches. Germline V CDR1 and CDR2: MNHEY, SVGEGT. The CDR3 DNA is TGTGCCAGCAGTGTAGCGGGGAGGAACACCGGGGAGCTGTTTTTT. It specifies CASSVAGRNTGELFF.

The chain joins TRBV27 to TRBJ2-5; 10 bases align to TRBD2. Germline V gene lookup returns CDR1 MNHEY and CDR2 SMNVEV (reference sequence). Unmatched junction bases numbered 11, after V lost 2 bases and J lost 2 bases. This CDR3 comprises 18 residues. CDR3 bases: TGTGCCAGCAGTTTAAAGACTAGCGGGCCAGACTTTCAAGAGACCCAGTACTTC. Amino acid sequence: CASSLKTSGPDFQETQYF.

V gene TRBV9 combines with J gene TRBJ2-2; 7 bases agree with TRBD2. This CDR3 spans 15 amino acids. Germline trimming cut 4 bases from V and 4 bases from J; bases unmatched to any gene: 7. Looked up from germline, CDR1 is SGDLS and CDR2 is YYNGEE. CDR3 DNA sequence: TGTGCCAGCAGCTCCCCTAGCGGTACCACCGGGGAGCTGTTTTTT. Translated, it gives CASSSPSGTTGELFF.

J is TRBJ2-7 and V is TRBV13; no definite D call. CDR3 size: 12 residues. V was pared by 6 bases and J by 6 bases, with 12 bases between. Germline assignment: CDR1 PRHDT and CDR2 FYEKMQ (reference sequence). The chain's CDR3 is CASRAEAPEQYF. CDR3 nucleotides: TGTGCCAGCAGGGCTGAGGCTCCCGAGCAGTACTTC.

J is TRBJ1-5 and V is TRBV6-5; D not certain. The CDR3 spans 15 residues. From germline, CDR1 is MNHEY and CDR2 SVGAGI. V lost 4 bases, J lost 4 bases, and 14 bases lay in between. The DNA for the CDR3 is TGTGCCAGCAGTTCCGGACTGGGCGGGAATCAGCCCCAGCATTTT. It specifies CASSSGLGGNQPQHF.